This T cell receptor beta chain was observed in a study of identical twins. A few counts support this clonotype. Its antigen is unknown. TCRdb processed the 5' RACE reads anew with MiXCR; each CDR3 protein has one entry. The sample holds hundreds of thousands of distinct CDR3 sequences; 9% to 15% are singletons and the top ten take about 1.6%. Germline V gene sequence: CDR1 DFQATT, CDR2 SNEGSKA (reference sequence). V was shortened by 4 bases and J by 1 base, with 12 bases between the two germline ends. This CDR3 region has 14 residues. Study-wide results and limits: The models gave estimates that fell short of the out-of-frame TCR alpha sharing seen in monozygotic twins.

The same data also contributed to another study, on yellow fever vaccine responses in identical twins. That study reports: Twin vaccine T cell responses reportedly seemed partly convergent, partly personalized.

Sequenced material: PBMCs. The receptor's source is a woman aged 18-35 years in good health. The chain employs TRBV20-1 and TRBJ2-3, with a tentative D call TRBD1 (5 bases). In DNA, the CDR3 is TGCAGTGCTATAGTCGGCAGGGGCACAGATACGCAGTATTTT. This sequence encodes CSAIVGRGTDTQYF.